The 32 T cell receptor beta chains below come from one sample, sequenced in a study of blood T cell repertoires in COVID-19. Assay used: immunoSEQ multiplex PCR; TCRdb lists only in-frame clones, some missing. The sample lists roughly 100,000 clones; around 73% were seen once. Sequencing was done on a sample of peripheral blood. The receptors derive from a man between 60 and 75 years old with active or convalescent COVID-19.

This clone has just a few counts. This chain joins TRBV5-6 and TRBJ1-3; D not certain. CDR3 length equals 16 residues. Germline values: CDR1 SGHDT, CDR2 YYEEEE. V lost 1 base, J lost 0 bases, and 11 bases lay in between. For the CDR3, the DNA is TGTGCCAGCAGCTTGTCGGCCAGGTTCTCTGGAAACACCATATATTTT. This translates into CASSLSARFSGNTIYF.

The genes are TRBV28 and TRBJ2-7; D is possibly TRBD1 (5 bases). Germline V gene sequence: CDR1 MDHEN, CDR2 SYDVKM. V was clipped by 5 bases and J by 1 base, with 9 bases between them. This CDR3 has 13 amino acids. CDR3 in amino acids: CASSATVSYEQYF. DNA of the CDR3: TGTGCCAGCAGTGCGACAGTTTCCTACGAGCAGTACTTC.

This chain links TRBV5-4 with TRBJ2-2; no definite D call. CDR3 length: 15 amino acids. Deletions cut 0 bases from V and 6 bases from J, with 12 bases between. Germline V gene data show CDR1 as SGHNT and CDR2 as YYREEE (reference sequence). CDR3 loop: CASSLDRRVSGELFF. The CDR3 nucleotides read TGTGCCAGCAGCTTGGATCGCCGGGTATCCGGGGAGCTGTTTTTT. The full variable domain, rest sourced from reference TRBV5-4 and TRBJ2-2, is ETGVTQSPTHLIKTRGQQVTLRCSSQSGHNTVSWYQQALGQGPQFIFQYYREEENGRGNFPPRFSGLQFPNYSSELNVNALELDDSALYLCASSLDRRVSGELFFGEGSRLTVL.

The chain uses TRBV10-3 and TRBJ2-1; weak D call: TRBD1 (6 bases). V dropped 5 bases and J dropped 5 bases, with 7 bases sitting between them. Per the germline V gene, CDR1 is ENHRY and CDR2 is SYGVKD. The CDR3 spans 12 residues. The DNA of the CDR3 is TGTGCCATCAGTTGGACAGACAATGAGCAGTTCTTC. It is translated as CAISWTDNEQFF.

About this clone: The same CDR3 also results from other DNA sequences found in this sample. V and J are TRBV30 and TRBJ1-2; D not resolved. Germline lookup yields CDR1 GTSNPN and CDR2 SVGIG (reference sequence). V lost 0 bases to trimming and J lost 4 bases, with 6 bases between them. CDR3 length: 12 amino acids. CDR3 sequence reads: CAWSVRGYGYTF. The CDR3 coding sequence is TGTGCCTGGAGTGTGAGAGGCTATGGCTACACCTTC.

This chain uses TRBV19 with TRBJ1-2, with 9 positions matching TRBD1. CDR3 length equals 16 residues. Germline V CDR1 and CDR2: LNHDA, SQIVND (reference sequence). V lost 5 bases, J lost 4 bases, and 11 bases stayed unmatched. CDR3 region: CASSLLQGATGYGYTF. The CDR3 region has the DNA TGTGCCAGTAGTCTGCTACAGGGGGCGACGGGCTATGGCTACACCTTC.

This clone appeared a few times. V usage is TRBV20-1 and J usage is TRBJ2-1, with TRBD2 as a possible D gene (5 bases). In germline, CDR1 is DFQATT, CDR2 SNEGSKA (reference sequence). The CDR3 extends over 14 amino acids. V lost 3 bases, J lost 9 bases, and 18 bases lay in between. The CDR3 bases are TGCAGTGCTAGTATGGGCCTAGCCTATGGTGAGCAGTTCTTC. Residues: CSASMGLAYGEQFF.

The rearrangement joins TRBV12-3 or TRBV12-4 to TRBJ1-1; D is possibly TRBD1 (6 bases). With 7 bases removed from V and 10 bases from J, the gap between germline ends came to 16 bases. The CDR3 has 12 residues. The CDR3 sequence is CASNSQGRLAFF. CDR3 in DNA: TGTGCCAGCAATTCCCAGGGGCGGCTAGCTTTCTTT.

In nucleotides, the CDR3 is TGTGCCATCAGTGAGCTACAGATGAACACTGAAGCTTTCTTT. Translating gives CAISELQMNTEAFF. The chain carries TRBV10-3 and TRBJ1-1; no definite D call. Trimming stripped 2 bases from V and 0 bases from J, with 7 bases between. The germline gives CDR1 ENHRY, CDR2 SYGVKD. The CDR3 length is 14 residues.

J is TRBJ1-2 and V is TRBV20-1; TRBD1 agrees at 7 bases. Germline CDR1 DFQATT, CDR2 SNEGSKA (reference sequence). The trim removed 6 bases at V and 7 bases at J, leaving 2 bases unmatched. The CDR3 totals 10 residues. The CDR3 nucleotides are TGCAGTGCGACAGGGTCTGGCTACACCTTC. Amino acid sequence: CSATGSGYTF.

The chain employs TRBV5-1 and TRBJ2-3; a weak D match, TRBD2 (6 bases). V lost 2 bases to trimming and J lost 6 bases, with 13 bases between them. Germline V gene sequence: CDR1 SGHRS, CDR2 YFSETQ. The CDR3 spans 14 residues. The CDR3: CASSFKPAGDTQYF. CDR3 nucleotide sequence: TGCGCCAGCAGCTTCAAGCCGGCGGGGGATACGCAGTATTTT. Combining the CDR3 with reference TRBV5-1 and TRBJ2-3 gives the whole variable domain KAGVTQTPRYLIKTRGQQVTLSCSPISGHRSVSWYQQTPGQGLQFLFEYFSETQRNKGNFPGRFSGRQFSNSRSEMNVSTLELGDSALYLCASSFKPAGDTQYFGPGTRLTVL.

This chain links TRBV20-1 with TRBJ1-1; no firm D call. V was trimmed by 6 bases and J by 6 bases, leaving 11 bases between them. Germline CDR1 is DFQATT and CDR2 is SNEGSKA (reference sequence). The CDR3 extends over 11 amino acids. In DNA, the CDR3 is TGCAGTGCCCAGACCCAGGCTGAAGCTTTCTTT. Amino acid sequence: CSAQTQAEAFF.

The chain carries TRBV6-2 or TRBV6-3 and TRBJ2-7, with 13 bases that match TRBD2. The CDR3 consists of 17 residues. CDR1 MNHEY and CDR2 SVGEGT come from the germline V gene. With V trimmed by 5 bases and J by 5 bases, 12 bases remained unmatched. CDR3 sequence: CASSKGTSGTRGDEQYV. CDR3 sequence (DNA): TGTGCCAGCAGTAAAGGGACTAGCGGGACCCGGGGCGACGAGCAGTACGTC.

The chain has TRBV28 and TRBJ1-2; 10 bases are a match to TRBD1. The CDR3 is made up of 16 amino acids. Germline assignment: CDR1 MDHEN and CDR2 SYDVKM. V lost 6 bases, J lost 4 bases, and 11 bases stayed unmatched. The CDR3 nucleotides read TGTGCCAGCAGCTCCCCCAGGACAGGGGGGGGCTATGGCTACACCTTC. Its translation: CASSSPRTGGGYGYTF.

The rearrangement joins TRBV19 to TRBJ2-2; 7 nucleotides agree with TRBD2. CDR3 length equals 14 residues. V shed 9 bases and J 7 bases; nucleotides not matched to a gene: 11. CDR1 is LNHDA and CDR2 is SQIVND in the germline V gene (reference sequence). Here the CDR3 reads CARNGRGFGGELFF. CDR3 nucleotide sequence: TGTGCCAGAAATGGGAGGGGCTTCGGCGGGGAGCTGTTTTTT.

CDR3 protein: CASSVRQGNYNEQFF. The CDR3 nucleotides are TGTGCCAGCAGTGTACGCCAGGGAAATTACAATGAGCAGTTCTTC. The chain uses TRBV6-6 and TRBJ2-1, with D possibly TRBD1 on 5 matching bases. This CDR3 region has 15 residues. V shed 5 bases and J shed 4 bases, with 15 bases lying between them. Germline values: CDR1 MNHNY, CDR2 SVGAGI (reference sequence).

The V call is TRBV2, the J call TRBJ1-3; no definite D call. CDR3 length: 13 residues. Trimming took off 8 bases at V and 12 bases at J, with 20 bases between the two ends. Germline V lookup: CDR1 SNHLY, CDR2 FYNNEI. CDR3 amino acids: CASAEKRNIGIYF. CDR3 nucleotide sequence: TGTGCCAGCGCGGAGAAACGGAACATTGGCATATATTTT.

V is TRBV28 and J is TRBJ1-2, with TRBD1 matching over 7 bases. The CDR3 contains 15 residues. Germline V CDR1 and CDR2: MDHEN, SYDVKM. V gave up 5 bases and J gave up 4 bases; unmatched junction bases: 10. Here the CDR3 DNA reads TGTGCCAGCAGTCGTGGGGGACAGTTAACCTATGGCTACACCTTC. Translated: CASSRGGQLTYGYTF.

V is TRBV27 and J is TRBJ2-7, with 7 bases identical to TRBD2. The V and J ends lost 2 bases and 3 bases, in that order; junction bases with no gene match: 1. Germline CDR1 MNHEY, CDR2 SMNVEV (reference sequence). This CDR3 region has 13 residues. The CDR3 DNA follows: TGTGCCAGCAGTTTAGGCGGGGGCTACGAGCAGTACTTC. It is translated as CASSLGGGYEQYF.

The gene calls are TRBV5-1 and TRBJ2-7, with D unresolved. The CDR3 runs to 13 residues. Looked up from germline, CDR1 is SGHRS and CDR2 is YFSETQ. Trimming took off 5 bases at V and 0 bases at J, with 9 bases between the two ends. The CDR3 nucleotides read TGCGCCAGCAGGGCCCCCTCCTCCTACGAGCAGTACTTC. As protein: CASRAPSSYEQYF.

The chain carries TRBV27 and TRBJ1-2, with D possibly matching TRBD1 (5 bases). Between the trimmed V and J ends, which lost 3 bases and 4 bases, there was a span of 12 bases. CDR3 length: 14 residues. Looked up from germline, CDR1 is MNHEY and CDR2 is SMNVEV (reference sequence). CDR3 region: CASSLYGAAYGYTF. CDR3 DNA sequence: TGTGCCAGCAGTTTGTATGGGGCCGCCTATGGCTACACCTTC.

This chain uses TRBV4-1 with TRBJ1-2; TRBD1 matches 10 bases. The CDR3 has 15 residues. CDR1 and CDR2 (germline): MGHRA, YSYEKL. V lost 2 bases, J lost 7 bases, and 7 bases stayed unmatched. The CDR3 loop reads CASSQPRQGAFGYTF. DNA for the CDR3: TGCGCCAGCAGCCAACCACGACAGGGGGCGTTTGGCTACACCTTC.

The gene calls are TRBV29-1 and TRBJ2-4; D might be TRBD1 (6 bases). The CDR3 is 16 residues long. CDR1 SQVTM and CDR2 ANQGSEA come from the germline V gene. Trimming cost V 4 bases and J 0 bases, with 16 bases left between them. The CDR3 region is CSVATATGSAKNIQYF. The CDR3 bases are TGCAGCGTTGCTACGGCGACAGGCTCAGCCAAAAACATTCAGTACTTC.

V gene TRBV9 combines with J gene TRBJ1-3, with D possibly TRBD1 on 6 matching bases. Germline V gene data show CDR1 as SGDLS and CDR2 as YYNGEE. This CDR3 region has 15 residues. Trimming pared 4 bases from V and 0 bases from J, leaving 11 bases between. This CDR3 reads CASSLDSHSGNTIYF. CDR3 in DNA: TGTGCCAGCAGCCTGGACAGTCACTCTGGAAACACCATATATTTT.

The CDR3 DNA reads TGTGCCAGCAGCTTCCTACTAGCGGGAGCGGGCACAGATACGCAGTATTTT. Amino acids: CASSFLLAGAGTDTQYF. The V call is TRBV11-3, the J call TRBJ2-3, with TRBD2 identical over 11 bases. J was trimmed by 1 base and V by 3 bases; bases with no gene match: 6. The CDR3 extends over 17 amino acids. The germline V gene has CDR1 SGHNT and CDR2 YENEEA.

The chain has TRBV7-2 and TRBJ2-3; D might be TRBD1 (6 bases). The germline V gene has CDR1 SGHTA and CDR2 FQGNSA. The CDR3 is 15 residues long. With 5 bases removed from V and 5 bases from J, the gap between germline ends came to 17 bases. CDR3 nucleotide sequence: TGTGCCAGCAGCCCCCCCCCAGGGGCGGTAGATACGCAGTATTTT. It yields the protein CASSPPPGAVDTQYF.

The chain has TRBV7-2 and TRBJ1-4, with D maybe TRBD1 (5 bases). CDR1 SGHTA and CDR2 FQGNSA come from the germline V gene. CDR3 length equals 13 residues. V was shortened by 5 bases and J by 8 bases, with 12 bases between the two germline ends. Here the CDR3 DNA reads TGTGCCAGCAGCCAAAGGGGTGGAGAAAAACTGTTTTTT. Its translation: CASSQRGGEKLFF.

The genes are TRBV12-5 and TRBJ2-5; TRBD2 aligns across 12 bases. Trimming took 5 bases from V and 2 from J; bases not matched to a gene: 6. Germline values: CDR1 LGHNT, CDR2 FRNRAP. The CDR3 loop spans 16 amino acids. CDR3 in amino acids: CASGPGTSGPQETQYF. For the CDR3, the DNA is TGTGCTAGTGGTCCCGGGACTAGCGGGCCGCAAGAGACCCAGTACTTC.

This clone occurred once. This sequence joins TRBV7-9 and TRBJ2-5; no clear D. CDR1 and CDR2 (germline): SEHNR, FQNEAQ (reference sequence). This CDR3 comprises 12 residues. V gave up 7 bases and J gave up 11 bases, with 17 bases separating them. CDR3 region: CASTSQARTQYF. CDR3 nucleotides: TGTGCCAGCACCTCCCAGGCAAGAACTCAGTACTTC.

The chain is built from TRBV6-1 and TRBJ1-1; D gene unclear. Germline V gives CDR1 MNHNS, CDR2 SASEGT. CDR3 length: 12 amino acids. V was pared by 8 bases and J by 1 base, with 8 bases between. The CDR3 reads CASARPNTEAFF. The CDR3 DNA sequence: TGTGCCAGCGCGCGGCCGAACACTGAAGCTTTCTTT.

The chain uses TRBV10-1 and TRBJ1-1; D not resolved. Deletions cut 6 bases from V and 2 bases from J, with 10 bases between. There are 13 residues in the CDR3. CDR1 and CDR2 (germline): WNHNN, SYGVQD (reference sequence). This CDR3 reads CASSIGGNTEAFF. The CDR3, as DNA: TGCGCCAGCAGCATCGGTGGTAACACTGAAGCTTTCTTT.

This chain connects TRBV7-8 to TRBJ2-7, with a tentative D call TRBD1 (6 bases). Germline CDR1 and CDR2: SGHVS and FQNEAQ. The CDR3 consists of 17 residues. Trimming cost V 3 bases and J 6 bases, with 24 bases left between them. The CDR3 nucleotides are TGTGCCAGCAGCTTTTGGGAGACTGGGGGCCTCGAAGCCGAGCAGTACGTC. It codes for CASSFWETGGLEAEQYV.